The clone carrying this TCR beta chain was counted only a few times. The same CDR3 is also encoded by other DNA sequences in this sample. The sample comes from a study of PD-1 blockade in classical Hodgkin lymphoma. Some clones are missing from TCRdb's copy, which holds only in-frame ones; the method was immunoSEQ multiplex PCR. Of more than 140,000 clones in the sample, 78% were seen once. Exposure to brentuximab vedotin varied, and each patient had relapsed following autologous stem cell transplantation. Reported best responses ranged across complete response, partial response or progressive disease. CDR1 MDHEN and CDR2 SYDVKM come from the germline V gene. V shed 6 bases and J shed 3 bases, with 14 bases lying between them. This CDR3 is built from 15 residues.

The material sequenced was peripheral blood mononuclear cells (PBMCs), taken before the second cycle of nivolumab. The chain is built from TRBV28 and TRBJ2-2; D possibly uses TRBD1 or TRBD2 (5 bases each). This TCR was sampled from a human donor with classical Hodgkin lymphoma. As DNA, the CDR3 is TGTGCCAGCAGCCGCAGGGACCGCGACACCGGGGAGCTGTTTTTT. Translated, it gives CASSRRDRDTGELFF.